This T cell receptor beta chain was recovered during a study of T cell responses to AZD1222 COVID-19 vaccine. Study-wide results and limits: Variant regions that are unmutated are reportedly the target of nearly half of spike-specific TCRs. Spike regions recognized by vaccine-associated CD4 TCRs spanned the protein, led by 160-218 and 743-854. The sample set comprised mostly white British donors with more females, and clonal diversity was possibly underestimated.

Data came from immunoSEQ multiplex PCR; TCRdb stores just in-frame clones and leaves some out. The sample has 110,000 or so clones, 75% to 90% seen once. In the case of this clone: Its antigen is still unknown.

Pooled in the analysis were second doses at about 4 or about 12 weeks. The V gene's germline CDR1 is KGHSH and CDR2 LQKENI. The CDR3 is 13 residues long. Trimming took 3 bases from V and 5 from J, leaving 10 bases between them. The J gene is TRBJ1-2, the V gene TRBV18; no reliable D call. Sample: peripheral blood, taken 28 days after the second AZD1222 dose. This receptor was obtained from an adult who received the AZD1222 COVID-19 vaccine. This CDR3 reads CASSPTGRYGYTF. The CDR3 coding sequence is TGTGCCAGCTCACCGACGGGCCGGTATGGCTACACCTTC.